The sequence of this TCR beta chain was determined in a study of T-cell reconstitution after alpha-beta-depleted transplantation in children. Germline V gene data show CDR1 as MNHEY and CDR2 as SVGAGI. V was pared by 0 bases and J by 0 bases, with 7 bases between. This CDR3 comprises 15 residues. This clonotype has ten or more counts. Its antigen remains unidentified. Study conclusions and caveats: Several hundred expanded graft clones reportedly gave rise to the alpha-beta T cells present about two months after transplant. Counts and diversity of T cells one year after transplant came mostly from newly produced T cells. Recipient T cells and thymic progenitors that survived were the source of the high TCRbeta diversity seen at day 60 in some patients.

Researchers prepared the TCRbeta library using unique molecular identifiers, the study reports. TCRdb re-called the PCR reads with MiXCR, one entry per CDR3 protein. The table includes nearly 250,000 distinct CDR3 sequences, roughly 8.2% detected once. The sequences come from PBMCs, mostly from graft donor cells, collected 180 days after TCRalphabeta/CD19-depleted stem cell transplant. This clonotype was sampled from a male patient aged 5 to 17 who had a stem cell transplant for acute lymphoblastic leukemia, so the T cells may come from the graft donor. The rearrangement uses TRBV6-5 and TRBJ2-3, with TRBD1 as a possible D gene (5 bases). CDR3 bases: TGTGCCAGCAGTTACTCGCCAGGGAGCACAGATACGCAGTATTTT. It encodes CASSYSPGSTDTQYF.